These 14 T cell receptor beta chains originate from one sample sequenced in a study of cytomegalovirus exposure and HLA in healthy donors. The PCR was carried out with 60 Vbeta primers and 13 Jbeta primers. This table comes from immunoSEQ multiplex PCR, and its TCRdb copy is limited to in-frame clones, with some not included. The sample includes roughly 250,000 clones, over 70% of them seen just once. The sample was PBMCs. Receptors were obtained from a girl aged 2-15 years in good health and CMV-seronegative.

The CDR3 DNA reads as TGCGCCAGCAGCTTGGCTACAGGGCTAGCTTCACCCCTCCACTTT. Translating gives CASSLATGLASPLHF. The rearrangement joins TRBV5-1 to TRBJ1-6; possibly TRBD1 for D (6 bases). The CDR3 runs 15 residues. Germline V gives CDR1 SGHRS, CDR2 YFSETQ. Trimming removed 0 bases from V and 9 bases from J, with 13 bases in between.

The V call is TRBV7-8, the J call TRBJ2-3, with TRBD2 identical over 7 bases. Germline loops: CDR1 SGHVS, CDR2 FQNEAQ. The V segment lost 2 bases and the J segment 1 base; nucleotides outside the gene matches: 3. This CDR3 is 15 amino acids long. The CDR3 DNA follows: TGTGCCAGCAGCTTACTCCTAGCGGGCACAGATACGCAGTATTTT. As protein: CASSLLLAGTDTQYF.

This sequence joins TRBV4-1 and TRBJ2-5, with D possibly matching TRBD1 (9 bases). The J call is uncertain, as TRBJ2-7 better fits the DNA end. This CDR3 has 19 amino acids. CDR1 MGHRA and CDR2 YSYEKL come from the germline V gene. CDR3 sequence reads: CASSQVGQGWRAGVDEQYF. Here the CDR3 DNA reads TGCGCCAGCAGCCAAGTAGGACAGGGGTGGCGAGCGGGAGTGGACGAGCAGTACTTC.

This clone was detected ten times or more. This chain uses TRBV5-6 with TRBJ1-2; D remains ambiguous. V was cut by 1 base and J by 6 bases, with 7 bases left in between. Germline assignment: CDR1 SGHDT and CDR2 YYEEEE. This CDR3 has 12 amino acids. The CDR3 nucleotides are TGTGCCAGCAGCTTGAACCGAGATGGCTACACCTTC. Protein sequence: CASSLNRDGYTF.

The rearrangement joins TRBV27 to TRBJ2-1; no reliable D call. Germline values: CDR1 MNHEY, CDR2 SMNVEV (reference sequence). Trimming shortened V by 2 bases and J by 0 bases, and 14 bases separated the two germline ends. The CDR3 extends over 17 amino acids. CDR3 coding DNA: TGTGCCAGCAGTTTACCTCCTCACCCTAGCTCCTACAATGAGCAGTTCTTC. It codes for CASSLPPHPSSYNEQFF.

V gene TRBV4-1 combines with J gene TRBJ1-1, with D tentatively TRBD1 (6 bases). The ends were cut back, 3 bases at V and 5 bases at J, with 16 bases in the middle. This CDR3 spans 15 amino acids. CDR1 is MGHRA, CDR2 YSYEKL, per germline. The CDR3 region is CASSHGGGLETEAFF. Written as DNA, the CDR3 is TGCGCCAGCAGCCATGGGGGCGGTTTGGAAACTGAAGCTTTCTTT.

The chain combines TRBV27 with TRBJ1-6; no clear D. The CDR3 is 18 residues long. The V end was cut by 8 bases, the J end by 0 bases, with 20 bases between. Germline CDR1 MNHEY, CDR2 SMNVEV (reference sequence). The CDR3 nucleotides are TGTGCCAGCCGCCCCTTTAGAGGGCAGCACTCCTATAATTCACCCCTCCACTTT. Translation: CASRPFRGQHSYNSPLHF.

Only one count was recorded for this clone. V and J are TRBV12-5 and TRBJ2-1; tentatively, D is TRBD2 (5 bases). Trimming pared 8 bases from V and 6 bases from J, leaving 8 bases between. The CDR3 has 11 amino acids. Germline CDR1 is LGHNT and CDR2 is FRNRAP. The CDR3 DNA follows: TGTGCTAGTACAACTAGCAATGAGCAGTTCTTC. Amino acids: CASTTSNEQFF.

V and J are TRBV21-1 and TRBJ2-3; the DNA was not compared with TRBD2, the D call given in the table. TRBV21-1 is designated a pseudogene. The CDR3 loop spans 17 amino acids. The CDR3 here is CASSGQGREGGFDTQYF. DNA for the CDR3: TGTGCCAGCAGCGGCCAGGGGCGGGAGGGGGGGTTCGATACGCAGTATTTT.

The V call is TRBV19, the J call TRBJ1-4; 8 bases match TRBD1. V lost 4 bases and J lost 8; bases outside the gene matches: 9. The CDR3 runs 15 residues. CDR1 is LNHDA and CDR2 is SQIVND in the germline V gene (reference sequence). CDR3 protein: CASSTQDREREKLFF. In DNA, the CDR3 is TGTGCCAGTAGTACCCAGGACAGGGAGAGGGAAAAACTGTTTTTT.

CDR3 nucleotides: TGCGCCAGCAGCCAAGATTCAACTCGGACTACGTTAGAGCAGTACTTC. Protein product: CASSQDSTRTTLEQYF. The chain links TRBV4-1 to TRBJ2-7; TRBD2 might be the D (6 bases). V lost 0 bases and J lost 7, with 19 bases in between. The CDR3 is 16 residues long. CDR1 and CDR2 (germline): MGHRA, YSYEKL.

This chain joins TRBV19 and TRBJ1-6, with D possibly being TRBD1 (6 bases). Germline loops: CDR1 LNHDA, CDR2 SQIVND (reference sequence). This CDR3 has 15 amino acids. Trimming took off 6 bases at V and 5 bases at J, with 14 bases between the two ends. The CDR3 DNA reads TGTGCCAGTAGATTGGGACACAATAATAATTCACCCCTCCACTTT. Translation: CASRLGHNNNSPLHF.

The J gene is TRBJ2-7, the V gene TRBV7-6, with 13 bases matching TRBD2. The CDR3 extends over 18 amino acids. V was pared by 1 base and J by 3 bases, with 9 bases of the junction left unmatched. Germline CDR1 SGHVS, CDR2 FNYEAQ. The CDR3: CASSLGGTSGNTDYEQYF. The CDR3 nucleotides are TGTGCCAGCAGCTTAGGGGGGACTAGCGGGAACACTGACTACGAGCAGTACTTC. The full variable domain, with the rest looked up from reference TRBV7-6 and TRBJ2-7, is GAGVSQSPRYKVTKRGQDVALRCDPISGHVSLYWYRQALGQGPEFLTYFNYEAQQDKSGLPNDRFSAERPEGSISTLTIQRTEQRDSAMYRCASSLGGTSGNTDYEQYFGPGTRLTVT.

The chain combines TRBV2 with TRBJ1-5; D might be TRBD1 (5 bases). The germline V and J ends were trimmed by 2 bases and 0 bases, with 11 bases remaining between them. The CDR3 has 16 residues. Germline CDR1 reads SNHLY; CDR2 reads FYNNEI. The CDR3 reads CASSESGPYSNQPQHF. The DNA for the CDR3 is TGTGCCAGCAGTGAATCAGGGCCTTATAGCAATCAGCCCCAGCATTTT.